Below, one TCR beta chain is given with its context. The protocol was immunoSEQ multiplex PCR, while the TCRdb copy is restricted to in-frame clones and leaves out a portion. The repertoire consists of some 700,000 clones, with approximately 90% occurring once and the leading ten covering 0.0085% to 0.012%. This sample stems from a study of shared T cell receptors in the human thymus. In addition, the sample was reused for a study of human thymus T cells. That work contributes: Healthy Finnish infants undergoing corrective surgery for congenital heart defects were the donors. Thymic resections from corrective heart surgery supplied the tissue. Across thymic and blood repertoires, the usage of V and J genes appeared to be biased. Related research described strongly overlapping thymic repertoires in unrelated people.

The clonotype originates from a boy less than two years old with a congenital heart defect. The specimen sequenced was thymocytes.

The CDR3 is CASRPLPRVGYTF. In DNA form, the CDR3 reads TGTGCAAGTCGCCCCCTTCCGCGGGTTGGCTACACCTTC. The chain employs TRBV12-2 and TRBJ1-2. TRBV12-2 is reported as a pseudogene. The CDR3 runs to 13 residues.